The entry below describes one T cell receptor (beta chain). This sample was included in a study of blood T cell repertoires in COVID-19. V was shortened by 0 bases and J by 2 bases, with 13 bases between the two germline ends. The CDR3 covers 16 residues. CDR1 is MGHRA, CDR2 YSYEKL, per germline. The method was immunoSEQ multiplex PCR; TCRdb's version includes in-frame clones alone and lacks a portion of them. The sample yields 250,000 to 300,000 clones, about 89% seen once. This sequence joins TRBV4-1 and TRBJ2-5; no clear D gene. The sequencing sample was made of PBMCs or T cells enriched from blood (not recorded which). This receptor was taken from a man between 40 and 49 years old who had recovered from COVID-19. In DNA, the CDR3 is TGCGCCAGCAGCCAAGAGGTCGTCGGCGGACAAGAGACCCAGTACTTC. As protein: CASSQEVVGGQETQYF.